The 2 T cell receptor beta chains in this list originate from one sample, sequenced in a study of identical twins (dated by TCRdb to about 2016). Library preparation was by 5' RACE. Data came from an Illumina HiSeq 2000. Clones were called with MiXCR by TCRdb after fastp trimmed the public reads at Q25, and only in-frame beta chains were retained. Identical CDR3 proteins give one entry, which carries the most common genes and DNA. In this sample the table shows approximately 890,000 distinct CDR3 sequences, around an eighth of which occur a single time. The ten largest clonotypes hold around 1.5% of the sample. These data also featured in a second study, about yellow fever vaccine responses in identical twins.

Source material: PBMCs. These receptors were collected from a woman younger than 35 in good health.

This clonotype showed up just a few times. This rearrangement joins TRBV7-9 to TRBJ2-5; unclear D gene. CDR3 length equals 14 residues. V was shortened by 4 bases and J by 5 bases, with 14 bases between the two germline ends. Germline V gene lookup returns CDR1 SEHNR and CDR2 FQNEAQ (reference sequence). The CDR3 sequence: CASSSRGNMETQYF. The DNA for the CDR3 is TGTGCCAGCAGCTCGCGCGGAAACATGGAGACCCAGTACTTC.

In its sample, this clonotype was seen a few times. The V gene is TRBV6-1, the J gene TRBJ2-1; 14 nucleotides line up with TRBD2. V gave up 6 bases and J gave up 10 bases; unmatched junction bases: 8. The germline V gene encodes CDR1 MNHNS and CDR2 SASEGT. The CDR3 spans 15 residues. CDR3 DNA: TGTGCCAGCAGCCTGGGGGGACTAGCGGGAGAGGAGCAGTTCTTC. Its protein is CASSLGGLAGEEQFF.